This entry lists 5 T cell receptor beta chains sequenced from one sample in a study of identifying expanded T cells in peripheral blood. The table came from immunoSEQ multiplex PCR; TCRdb's copy has only in-frame clones and leaves some out. The data hold approximately 63,000 clones, with 87% observed a single time. Sequences were obtained from blood. These receptors all stem from a person aged 18 to 75 in good health.

The chain joins TRBV27 to TRBJ1-1, with a possible D match to TRBD1 (5 bases). Trimming took off 3 bases at V and 5 bases at J, with 19 bases between the two ends. Germline V gives CDR1 MNHEY, CDR2 SMNVEV (reference sequence). CDR3 length equals 16 residues. The CDR3 protein is CASSLNPGARGTEAFF. In DNA, the CDR3 is TGTGCCAGCAGTTTGAACCCCGGGGCCCGAGGGACTGAAGCTTTCTTT.

The genes are TRBV2 and TRBJ2-5; weak D call: TRBD2 (6 bases). This CDR3 is 14 amino acids long. Germline V gene data show CDR1 as SNHLY and CDR2 as FYNNEI. Trimming took off 4 bases at V and 9 bases at J, with 18 bases between the two ends. The CDR3 loop reads CASSGTRGNEAQYF. CDR3 DNA: TGTGCCAGCAGTGGAACGCGGGGAAACGAGGCCCAGTACTTC.

The chain combines TRBV2 with TRBJ2-3; the D is unclear. The germline gives CDR1 SNHLY, CDR2 FYNNEI. This CDR3 spans 11 amino acids. V lost 6 bases to trimming and J lost 10 bases, with 11 bases between them. CDR3 protein: CASRAPAAQYF. CDR3 sequence (DNA): TGTGCCAGCAGGGCTCCGGCAGCGCAGTATTTT. Filled out from reference TRBV2 and TRBJ2-3, the complete variable domain reads EPEVTQTPSHQVTQMGQEVILRCVPISNHLYFYWYRQILGQKVEFLVSFYNNEISEKSEIFDDQFSVERPDGSNFTLKIRSTKLEDSAMYFCASRAPAAQYFGPGTRLTVL.

The CDR3 reads CASGLVVGGHGNTIYF. The CDR3 DNA is TGTGCTAGTGGTTTGGTGGTAGGAGGGCACGGAAACACCATATATTTT. The chain couples TRBV12-5 to TRBJ1-3; D remains ambiguous. There are 16 residues in the CDR3. Per the germline V gene, CDR1 is LGHNT and CDR2 is FRNRAP. Trimming removed 0 bases from V and 4 bases from J, with 13 bases in between.

This chain joins TRBV7-9 and TRBJ1-5; 11 bases are a match to TRBD1. CDR3 length equals 14 residues. J was trimmed by 4 bases and V by 5 bases; bases with no gene match: 1. The germline V gene has CDR1 SEHNR and CDR2 FQNEAQ (reference sequence). DNA of the CDR3: TGTGCCAGCAGCCGGGACAGGGGGAATCAGCCCCAGCATTTT. Translating gives CASSRDRGNQPQHF.